This T cell receptor beta chain is from a study of blood T cells in healthy people across ages. It was with a sample-barcoded 5' primer and a J-beta primer mix that a second PCR of about 7 to 12 cycles was run. MiXCR, applied by TCRdb to the 5' RACE reads, yields one record per CDR3 protein. Of about 900,000 distinct CDR3 sequences in the sample, around 46% were seen once. Sequenced sample: blood. The TCR sequence derives from a man aged 30 to 45 in good health.

The CDR3 spells CSAAPGQGAYNEQFF. The CDR3 bases are TGCAGTGCCGCCCCCGGACAGGGTGCCTACAATGAGCAGTTCTTC. The chain employs TRBV20-1 and TRBJ2-1; 8 nucleotides align to TRBD1. The CDR3 runs to 15 residues. V shed 6 bases, J shed 2 bases, and the junction held 9 bases outside the gene matches. Looked up from germline, CDR1 is DFQATT and CDR2 is SNEGSKA (reference sequence).